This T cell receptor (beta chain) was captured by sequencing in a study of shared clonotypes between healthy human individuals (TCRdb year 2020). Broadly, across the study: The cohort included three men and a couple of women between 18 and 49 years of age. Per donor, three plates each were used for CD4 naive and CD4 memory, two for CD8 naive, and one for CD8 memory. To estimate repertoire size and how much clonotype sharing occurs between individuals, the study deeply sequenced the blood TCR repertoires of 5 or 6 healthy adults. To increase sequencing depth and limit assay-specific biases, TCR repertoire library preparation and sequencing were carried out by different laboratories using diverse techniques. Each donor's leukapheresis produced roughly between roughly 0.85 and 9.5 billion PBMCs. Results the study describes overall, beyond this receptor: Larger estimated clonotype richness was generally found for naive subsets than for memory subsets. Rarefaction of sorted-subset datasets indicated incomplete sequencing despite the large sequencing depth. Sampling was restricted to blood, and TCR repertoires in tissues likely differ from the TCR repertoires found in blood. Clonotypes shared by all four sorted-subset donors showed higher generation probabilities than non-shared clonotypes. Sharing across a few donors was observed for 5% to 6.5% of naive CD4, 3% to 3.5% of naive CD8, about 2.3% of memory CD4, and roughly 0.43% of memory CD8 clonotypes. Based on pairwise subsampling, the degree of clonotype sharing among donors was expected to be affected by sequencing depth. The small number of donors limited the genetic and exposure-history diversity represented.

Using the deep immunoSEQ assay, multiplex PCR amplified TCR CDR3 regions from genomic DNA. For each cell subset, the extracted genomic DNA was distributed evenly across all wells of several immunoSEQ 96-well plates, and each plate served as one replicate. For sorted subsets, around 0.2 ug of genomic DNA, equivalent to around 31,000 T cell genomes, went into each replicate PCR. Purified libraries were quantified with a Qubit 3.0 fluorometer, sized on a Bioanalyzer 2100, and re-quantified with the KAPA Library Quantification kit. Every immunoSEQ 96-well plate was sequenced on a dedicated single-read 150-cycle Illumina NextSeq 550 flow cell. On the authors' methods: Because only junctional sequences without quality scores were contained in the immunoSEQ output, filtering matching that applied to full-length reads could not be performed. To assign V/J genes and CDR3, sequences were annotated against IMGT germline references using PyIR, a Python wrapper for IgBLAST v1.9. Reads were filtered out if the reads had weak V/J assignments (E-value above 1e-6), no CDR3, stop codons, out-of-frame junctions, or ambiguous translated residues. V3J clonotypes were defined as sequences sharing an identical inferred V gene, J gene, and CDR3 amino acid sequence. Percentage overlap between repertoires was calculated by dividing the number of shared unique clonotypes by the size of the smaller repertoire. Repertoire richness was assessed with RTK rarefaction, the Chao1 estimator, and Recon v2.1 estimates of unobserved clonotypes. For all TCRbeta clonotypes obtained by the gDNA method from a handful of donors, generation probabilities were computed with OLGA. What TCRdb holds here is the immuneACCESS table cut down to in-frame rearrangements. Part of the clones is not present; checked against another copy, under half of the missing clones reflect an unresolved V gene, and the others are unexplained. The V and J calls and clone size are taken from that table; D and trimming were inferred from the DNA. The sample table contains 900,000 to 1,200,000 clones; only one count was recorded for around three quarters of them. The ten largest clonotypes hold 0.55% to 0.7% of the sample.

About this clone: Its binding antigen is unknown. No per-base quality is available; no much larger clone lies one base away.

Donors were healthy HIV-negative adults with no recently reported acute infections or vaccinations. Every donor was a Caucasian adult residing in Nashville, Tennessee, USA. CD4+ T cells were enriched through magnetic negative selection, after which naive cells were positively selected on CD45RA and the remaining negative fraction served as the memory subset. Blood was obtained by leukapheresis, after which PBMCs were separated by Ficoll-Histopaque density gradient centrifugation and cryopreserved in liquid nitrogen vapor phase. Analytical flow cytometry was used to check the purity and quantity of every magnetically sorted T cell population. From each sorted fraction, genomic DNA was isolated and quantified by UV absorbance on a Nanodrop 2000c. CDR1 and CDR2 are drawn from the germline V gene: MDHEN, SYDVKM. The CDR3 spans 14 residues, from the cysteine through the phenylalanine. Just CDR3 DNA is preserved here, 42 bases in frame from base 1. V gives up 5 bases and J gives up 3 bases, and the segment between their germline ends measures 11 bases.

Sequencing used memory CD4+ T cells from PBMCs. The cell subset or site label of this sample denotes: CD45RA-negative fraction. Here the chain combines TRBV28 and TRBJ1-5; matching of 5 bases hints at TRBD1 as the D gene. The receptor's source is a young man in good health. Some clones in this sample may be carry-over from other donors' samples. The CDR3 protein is CASSTRGNNQPQHF. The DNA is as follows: TGTGCCAGCAGTACCCGGGGCAACAATCAGCCCCAGCATTTT.